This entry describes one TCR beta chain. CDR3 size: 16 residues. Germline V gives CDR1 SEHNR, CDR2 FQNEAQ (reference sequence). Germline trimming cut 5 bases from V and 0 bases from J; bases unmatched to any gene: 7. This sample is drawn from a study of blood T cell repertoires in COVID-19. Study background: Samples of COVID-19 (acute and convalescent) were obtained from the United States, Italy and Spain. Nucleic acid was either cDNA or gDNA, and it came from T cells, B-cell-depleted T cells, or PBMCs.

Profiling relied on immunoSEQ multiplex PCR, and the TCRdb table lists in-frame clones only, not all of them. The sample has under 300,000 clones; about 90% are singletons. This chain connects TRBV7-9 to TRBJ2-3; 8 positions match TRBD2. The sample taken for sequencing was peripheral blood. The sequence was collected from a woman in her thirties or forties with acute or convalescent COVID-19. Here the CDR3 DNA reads TGTGCCAGCAGCACCCGCGGGGGGCGGAGCACAGATACGCAGTATTTT. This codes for CASSTRGGRSTDTQYF.